This T cell receptor (beta chain) was retrieved from a study of PD-1 blockade in classical Hodgkin lymphoma. Study-wide points: Possible causes of repertoire differences, disease activity or prior therapy, remain undefined. Only CD4+ TCR diversity, not CD8+, had risen significantly by C4D1. Complete responders showed a baseline diversity that resembled the diversity of newly diagnosed patients.

Time point described: cycle 4 day 1 (C4D1), after about 6 weeks of nivolumab. Relapse after autologous stem cell transplantation occurred in every patient, and brentuximab vedotin exposure varied. Data came from immunoSEQ multiplex PCR; TCRdb stores just in-frame clones and leaves some out. The profile shows approximately 61,000 clones, roughly 85% of them singletons. Germline CDR1 is MNHNS and CDR2 is SASEGT. The CDR3 is 18 amino acids. This clone has only one observation. Its specificity is unknown. At one boundary the junction diverges from the germline segment, which might be a read error. This receptor was taken from a human donor with classical Hodgkin lymphoma. The J gene is TRBJ2-5, the V gene TRBV6-1; 7 positions agree with TRBD1. The source was peripheral blood mononuclear cells (PBMCs), collected before the fourth cycle of nivolumab. The DNA of the CDR3 is TGTGCCAGCAGTGAACGGGCAGGGGGTTTCAGGTTTCAAGGGACCCAGTACTTC. This sequence encodes CASSERAGGFRFQGTQYF.